These T cell receptor beta chains were read from a single sample in a study of T cells after yellow fever vaccination. TCRdb passed the 5' RACE reads through MiXCR, listing each CDR3 protein once. In the table there are 200,000 to 300,000 distinct CDR3 sequences, 5.5% to 8.5% of which are singletons. The source was CD4+ T cells sorted from PBMCs, collected on the day of the yellow fever booster vaccination. The receptors shown here come from a young man who received the YFV17D yellow fever vaccine. Both conserved end residues are trimmed from each CDR3.

v_call cdr3_aa
TRBV30 AWGKSGNTGELF
TRBV5-1 ASSLFAGGGETQY
TRBV3-1 ASRRQGEQETQY
TRBV5-2 ASNSFRDSESYSNQPQH
TRBV20-1 SARGTSGVYQETQY
TRBV6-2/TRBV6-3 ASRRDNTGELF
TRBV7-8 ASSLTASGLARRYT
TRBV5-5 ASSLTLTSSGTGELF
TRBV12-3/TRBV12-4 ASRQGYNEQF
TRBV7-9 ASSYRGPHETQY
TRBV20-1 SAVLARNTGELF
TRBV7-2 ASRLGGGNEQF
TRBV4-2 ASSPPGTPQETQY
TRBV5-1 ASSGADRASEQF
TRBV5-6 ASSNQRKSPLH
TRBV6-4 ASSDTGYGEQF
TRBV5-1 ASSFRQDTDTQY
TRBV27 ASSLRTTRRSYEQY
TRBV12-3/TRBV12-4 ASSLDGGLGGYT
TRBV28 ASSRLTGSNEKLF
TRBV6-2/TRBV6-3 ASSVHRNNYGYT
TRBV7-8 ASSLVGRDRGPAGNTIY
TRBV12-3/TRBV12-4 ASSLPGAPQH
TRBV5-6 ASRKGQKVY
TRBV21-1 ASSTPRGSASYEQY
TRBV3-1 ASSVLGRSSYNEQF
TRBV5-1 ASSFSGTSGRRETQY